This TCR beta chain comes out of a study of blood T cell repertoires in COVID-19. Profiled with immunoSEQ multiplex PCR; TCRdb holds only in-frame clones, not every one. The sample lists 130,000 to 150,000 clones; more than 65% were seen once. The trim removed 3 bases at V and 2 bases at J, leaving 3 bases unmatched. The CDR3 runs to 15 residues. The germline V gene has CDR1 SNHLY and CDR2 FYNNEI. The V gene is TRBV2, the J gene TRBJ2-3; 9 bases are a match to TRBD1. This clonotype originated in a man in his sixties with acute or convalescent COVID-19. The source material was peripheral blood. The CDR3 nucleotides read TGTGCCAGCAGTGAGGACAGGGGACTCACAGATACGCAGTATTTT. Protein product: CASSEDRGLTDTQYF.